What follows are 2 T cell receptor beta chains derived from one specimen sequenced in a study of early T cells in non-severe SARS-CoV-2 infection. TCRdb reanalysed the 5' RACE reads using MiXCR and keeps one entry per CDR3 protein. The sample contains 45,000 to 55,000 distinct CDR3 sequences, more than 5.5% of which appear only once. The sample here was whole blood, taken at baseline. The receptors shown here come from an adult who was a healthcare worker with PCR-confirmed SARS-CoV-2 infection or an uninfected control (not recorded which).

This clonotype was found many times. J is TRBJ1-1 and V is TRBV7-2; D gene ambiguous. The CDR3 has 12 amino acids. V lost 4 bases and J lost 4, with 7 bases in between. Germline CDR1 and CDR2: SGHTA and FQGNSA. CDR3 in DNA: TGTGCCAGCAGCTCTTTACTCACTGAAGCTTTCTTT. Its translation is CASSSLLTEAFF. The full variable domain, completed using reference TRBV7-2 and TRBJ1-1, is GAGVSQSPSNKVTEKGKDVELRCDPISGHTALYWYRQSLGQGLEFLIYFQGNSAPDKSGLPSDRFSAERTGGSVSTLTIQRTQQEDSAVYLCASSSLLTEAFFGQGTRLTVV.

This clonotype was recorded at least ten times. The genes are TRBV29-1 and TRBJ1-2, with 10 bases lining up with TRBD1. V was pared by 6 bases and J by 4 bases, with 2 bases of the junction left unmatched. CDR1 SQVTM and CDR2 ANQGSEA come from the germline V gene. The CDR3 is 12 residues long. The CDR3 loop is CSVRDRGYGYTF. CDR3 coding DNA: TGCAGCGTGCGGGACAGGGGCTATGGCTACACCTTC.